This T cell receptor beta chain was sequenced in a study of early T cells in non-severe SARS-CoV-2 infection. As for the study in general: Bulk RNA taken from unsorted whole blood was sequenced, leaving chains unpaired.

Study findings and constraints: Matching against VDJdb likely underestimated virus-specific expansions, favoring anti-spike CD8.

This CDR3 comprises 20 residues. The V segment lost 3 bases and the J segment 0 bases; nucleotides outside the gene matches: 15. The germline gives CDR1 DFQATT, CDR2 SNEGSKA (reference sequence). This clonotype was found many times. Its target is unknown. Unique molecular identifiers were added to individual cDNA molecules. TCRdb reprocessed the 5' RACE reads with MiXCR, giving one entry per CDR3 protein. The sample contains fewer than 35,000 distinct CDR3 sequences, 4.4% of which appear only once. The V and J genes are TRBV20-1 and TRBJ2-6; 9 bases fit TRBD2. This clonotype was sampled from an adult who was a healthcare worker with PCR-confirmed SARS-CoV-2 infection or an uninfected control (not recorded which). Source material: whole blood. The CDR3 sequence is CSARSRGKREAYSGANVLTF. In DNA, the CDR3 is TGCAGTGCTAGGAGCCGGGGCAAGCGGGAGGCCTACTCTGGGGCCAACGTCCTGACTTTC.